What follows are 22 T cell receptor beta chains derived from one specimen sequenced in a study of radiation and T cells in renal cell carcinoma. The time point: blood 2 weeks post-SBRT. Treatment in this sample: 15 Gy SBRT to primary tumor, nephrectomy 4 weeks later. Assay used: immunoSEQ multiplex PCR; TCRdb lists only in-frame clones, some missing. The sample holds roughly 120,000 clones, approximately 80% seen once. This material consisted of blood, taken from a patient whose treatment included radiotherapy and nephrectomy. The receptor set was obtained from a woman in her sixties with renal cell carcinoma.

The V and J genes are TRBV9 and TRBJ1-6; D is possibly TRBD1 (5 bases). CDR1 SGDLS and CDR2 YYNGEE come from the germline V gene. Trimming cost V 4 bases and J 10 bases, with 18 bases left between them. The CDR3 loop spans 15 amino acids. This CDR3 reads CASSSEGGTDSPLHF. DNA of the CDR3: TGTGCCAGCAGCTCCGAAGGCGGGACGGACTCACCCCTCCACTTT.

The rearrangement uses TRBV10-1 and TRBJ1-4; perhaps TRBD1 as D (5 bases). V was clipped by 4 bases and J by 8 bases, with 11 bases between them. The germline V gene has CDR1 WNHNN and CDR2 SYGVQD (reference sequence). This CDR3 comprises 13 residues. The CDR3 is CASSASGTEKLFF. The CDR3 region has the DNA TGCGCCAGCAGTGCCTCCGGGACCGAAAAACTGTTTTTT.

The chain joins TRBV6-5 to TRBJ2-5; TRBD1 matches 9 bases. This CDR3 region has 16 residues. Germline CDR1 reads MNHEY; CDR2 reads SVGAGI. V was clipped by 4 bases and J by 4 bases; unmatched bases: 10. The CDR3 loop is CASSSPRDREGETQYF. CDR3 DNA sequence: TGTGCCAGCAGTTCCCCTCGGGACAGGGAGGGAGAGACCCAGTACTTC.

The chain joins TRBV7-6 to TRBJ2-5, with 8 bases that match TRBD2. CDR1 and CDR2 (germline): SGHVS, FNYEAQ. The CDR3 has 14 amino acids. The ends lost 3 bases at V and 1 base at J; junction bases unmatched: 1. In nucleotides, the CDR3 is TGTGCCAGCAGCTTCGGGGGGGCCCAAGAGACCCAGTACTTC. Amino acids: CASSFGGAQETQYF.

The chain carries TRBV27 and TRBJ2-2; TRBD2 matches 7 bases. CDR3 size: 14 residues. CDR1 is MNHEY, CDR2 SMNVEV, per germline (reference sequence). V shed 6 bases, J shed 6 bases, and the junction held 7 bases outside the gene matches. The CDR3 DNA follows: TGTGCCAGCAGGGGAGGGGCGACCGCCGGGGAGCTGTTTTTT. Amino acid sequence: CASRGGATAGELFF.

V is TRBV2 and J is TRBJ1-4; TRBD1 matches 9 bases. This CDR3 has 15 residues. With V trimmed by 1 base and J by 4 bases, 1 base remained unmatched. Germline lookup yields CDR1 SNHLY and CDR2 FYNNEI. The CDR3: CASSEGDRVNEKLFF. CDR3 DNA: TGTGCCAGCAGTGAAGGGGACAGGGTTAATGAAAAACTGTTTTTT.

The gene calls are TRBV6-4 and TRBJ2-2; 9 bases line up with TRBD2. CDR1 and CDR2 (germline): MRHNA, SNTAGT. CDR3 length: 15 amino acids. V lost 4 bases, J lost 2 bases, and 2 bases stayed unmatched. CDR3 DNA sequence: TGTGCCAGCAGTGGACTAGCGGATAACACCGGGGAGCTGTTTTTT. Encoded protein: CASSGLADNTGELFF.

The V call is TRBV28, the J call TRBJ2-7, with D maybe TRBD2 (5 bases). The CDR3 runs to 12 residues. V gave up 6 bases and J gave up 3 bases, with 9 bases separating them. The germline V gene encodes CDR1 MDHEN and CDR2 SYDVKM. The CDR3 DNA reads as TGTGCCAGCAGGACCGGGAACTACGAGCAGTACTTC. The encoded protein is CASRTGNYEQYF.

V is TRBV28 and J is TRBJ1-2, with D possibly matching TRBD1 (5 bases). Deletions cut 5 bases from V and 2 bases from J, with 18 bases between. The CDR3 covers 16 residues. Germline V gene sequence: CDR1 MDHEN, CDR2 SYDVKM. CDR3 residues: CASSPLYSQANYGYTF. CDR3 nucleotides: TGTGCCAGCAGTCCCCTGTACTCACAGGCGAACTATGGCTACACCTTC.

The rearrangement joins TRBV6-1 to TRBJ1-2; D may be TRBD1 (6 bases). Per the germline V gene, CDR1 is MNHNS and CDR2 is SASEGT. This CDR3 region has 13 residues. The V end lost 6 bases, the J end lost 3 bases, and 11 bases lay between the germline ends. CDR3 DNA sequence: TGTGCCAGCAGACTTGGGACACACTATGGCTACACCTTC. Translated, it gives CASRLGTHYGYTF.

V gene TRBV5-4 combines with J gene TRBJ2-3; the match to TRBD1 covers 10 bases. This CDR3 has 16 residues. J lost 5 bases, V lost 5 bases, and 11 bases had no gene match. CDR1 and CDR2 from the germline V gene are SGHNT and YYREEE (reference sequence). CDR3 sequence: CASRPETGGAGDTQYF. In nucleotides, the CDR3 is TGTGCCAGCAGACCCGAGACAGGGGGCGCGGGAGATACGCAGTATTTT.

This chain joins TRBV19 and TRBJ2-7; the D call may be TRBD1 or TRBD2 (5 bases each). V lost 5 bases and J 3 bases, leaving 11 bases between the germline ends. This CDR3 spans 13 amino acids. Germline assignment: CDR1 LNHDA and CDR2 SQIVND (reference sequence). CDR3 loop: CASSAGTRYEQYF. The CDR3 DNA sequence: TGTGCCAGTAGTGCAGGGACCCGCTACGAGCAGTACTTC.

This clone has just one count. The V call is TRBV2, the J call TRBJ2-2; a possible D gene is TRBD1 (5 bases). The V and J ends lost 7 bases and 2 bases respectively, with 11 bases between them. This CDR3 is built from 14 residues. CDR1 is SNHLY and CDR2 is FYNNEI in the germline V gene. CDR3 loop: CASTAGQNTGELFF. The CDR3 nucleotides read TGTGCCAGCACGGCAGGGCAAAACACCGGGGAGCTGTTTTTT.

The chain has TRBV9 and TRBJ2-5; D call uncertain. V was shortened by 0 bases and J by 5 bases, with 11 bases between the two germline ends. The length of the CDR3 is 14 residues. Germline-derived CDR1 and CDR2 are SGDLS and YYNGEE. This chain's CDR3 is CASSVVGQRETQYF. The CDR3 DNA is TGTGCCAGCAGCGTAGTAGGGCAGAGGGAGACCCAGTACTTC.

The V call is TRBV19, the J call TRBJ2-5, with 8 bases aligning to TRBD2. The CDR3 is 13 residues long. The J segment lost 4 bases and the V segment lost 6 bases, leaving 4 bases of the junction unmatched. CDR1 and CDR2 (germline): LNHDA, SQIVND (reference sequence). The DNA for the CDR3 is TGTGCCAGTAGGGTAGCGGGGCTAGAGACCCAGTACTTC. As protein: CASRVAGLETQYF.

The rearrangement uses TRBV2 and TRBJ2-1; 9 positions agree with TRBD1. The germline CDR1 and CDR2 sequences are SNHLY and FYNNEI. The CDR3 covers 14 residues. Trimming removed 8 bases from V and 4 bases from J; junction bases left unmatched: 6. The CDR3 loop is CASRDRDRYNEQFF. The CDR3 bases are TGTGCCAGCCGGGACAGGGATAGGTACAATGAGCAGTTCTTC.

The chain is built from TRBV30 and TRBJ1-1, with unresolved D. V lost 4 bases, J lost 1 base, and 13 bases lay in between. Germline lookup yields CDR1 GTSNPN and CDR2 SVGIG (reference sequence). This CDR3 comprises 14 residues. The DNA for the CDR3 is TGTGCCTGGACAGCGTGGAGGACGAACACTGAAGCTTTCTTT. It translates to CAWTAWRTNTEAFF.

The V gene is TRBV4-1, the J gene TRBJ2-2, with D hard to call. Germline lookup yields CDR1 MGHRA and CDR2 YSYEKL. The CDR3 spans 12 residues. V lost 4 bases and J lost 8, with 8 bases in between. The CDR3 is CASSRSVGELFF. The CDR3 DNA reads TGCGCCAGCAGCCGTTCGGTAGGGGAGCTGTTTTTT.

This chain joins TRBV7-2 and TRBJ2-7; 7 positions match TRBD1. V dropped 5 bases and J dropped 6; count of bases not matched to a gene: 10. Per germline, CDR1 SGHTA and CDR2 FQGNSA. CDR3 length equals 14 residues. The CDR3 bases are TGTGCCAGCAGCCCCCGACAGGGTCAGGGCGAGCAGTACTTC. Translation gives CASSPRQGQGEQYF.

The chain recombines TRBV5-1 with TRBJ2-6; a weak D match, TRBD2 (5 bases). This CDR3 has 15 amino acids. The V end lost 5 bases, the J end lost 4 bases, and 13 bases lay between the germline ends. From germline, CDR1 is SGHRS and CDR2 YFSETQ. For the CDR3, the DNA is TGCGCCAGCAGGGCCGTCTCGGGAGGGGCCAACGTCCTGACTTTC. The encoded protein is CASRAVSGGANVLTF.

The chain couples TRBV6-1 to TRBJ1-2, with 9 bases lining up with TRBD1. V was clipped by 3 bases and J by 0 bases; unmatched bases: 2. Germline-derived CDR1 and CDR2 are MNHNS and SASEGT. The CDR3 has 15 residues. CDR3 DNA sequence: TGTGCCAGCAGTGAGGGACAGGGTGCTAACTATGGCTACACCTTC. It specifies CASSEGQGANYGYTF.

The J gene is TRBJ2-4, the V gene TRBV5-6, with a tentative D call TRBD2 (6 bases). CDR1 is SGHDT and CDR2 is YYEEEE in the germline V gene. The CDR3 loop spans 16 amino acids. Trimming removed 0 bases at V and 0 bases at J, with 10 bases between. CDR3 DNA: TGTGCCAGCAGCTTGGTTGGCGGGGTAGCCAAAAACATTCAGTACTTC. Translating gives CASSLVGGVAKNIQYF.